The entry that follows covers one T cell receptor (beta chain) sequence. Its antigen is as yet unknown. The data derive from a study of vaccination and CD4 T cells after COVID-19. Study at large: Samples taken post-COVID came a median around 100 days after diagnosis, ranging from 35 to 161. General study results and limits: Post-vaccination reactive clonotypes (median roughly 36) did not differ significantly from post-infection (approximately 23).

Stated treatment: approximately 9-day PBMC culture with coronavirus spike peptide pools or control peptides (ViraFEST assay). With peptide pools, ViraFEST first expanded antigen-specific T cells and afterwards sequenced their TCRs. The Oncomine TCR Beta short-read assay generated sequence data from the DNA of cultured CD4+ T cells. Cultured CD4+ T cells were the source of extracted genomic DNA. Via MiXCR, TCRdb re-called the PCR reads, giving one row per CDR3 protein. The table lists around 11,000 distinct CDR3 sequences, around 40% of them singletons. The V gene's germline CDR1 is MNHEY and CDR2 SVGEGT. The CDR3 runs 18 residues. Between the trimmed V and J ends, which lost 2 bases and 6 bases, there was a span of 25 bases.

Sequencing was performed on CD4+ T cells from blood, cultured in vitro, taken after SARS-CoV-2 vaccination. The genes are TRBV6-2 or TRBV6-3 and TRBJ2-5; possible D gene TRBD1, 8 bases. The TCR originated in a human donor who had recovered from COVID-19. Here the CDR3 DNA reads TGTGCCAGCAGTTACCCGCAGGGGGCCCCTTTGCGGGAGAAGACCCAGTACTTC. Protein: CASSYPQGAPLREKTQYF.